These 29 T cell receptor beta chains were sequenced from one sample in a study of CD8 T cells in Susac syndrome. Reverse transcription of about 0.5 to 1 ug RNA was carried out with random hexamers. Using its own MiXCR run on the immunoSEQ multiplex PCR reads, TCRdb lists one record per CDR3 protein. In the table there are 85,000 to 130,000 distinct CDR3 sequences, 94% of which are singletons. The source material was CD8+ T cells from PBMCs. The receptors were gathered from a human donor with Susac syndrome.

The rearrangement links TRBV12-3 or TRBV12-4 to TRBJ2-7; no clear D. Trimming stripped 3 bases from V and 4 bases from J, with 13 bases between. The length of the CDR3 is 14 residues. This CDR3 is CASSLGGSGYEQYF. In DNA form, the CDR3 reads TGTGCCAGCAGTTTGGGCGGCTCAGGTTACGAGCAGTACTTC.

The CDR3 sequence: CASSLAPGGAEAFF. The DNA for the CDR3 is TGTGCCAGCAGCTTAGCCCCCGGAGGGGCTGAAGCTTTCTTT. The chain carries TRBV7-2 and TRBJ1-1; weak D call: TRBD1 (5 bases). V lost 0 bases and J lost 6, with 11 bases in between. The CDR3 sequence is 14 residues long. Germline CDR1 and CDR2: SGHTA and FQGNSA. Full variable domain (outside the CDR3, taken from reference TRBV7-2 and TRBJ1-1): GAGVSQSPSNKVTEKGKDVELRCDPISGHTALYWYRQSLGQGLEFLIYFQGNSAPDKSGLPSDRFSAERTGGSVSTLTIQRTQQEDSAVYLCASSLAPGGAEAFFGQGTRLTVV.

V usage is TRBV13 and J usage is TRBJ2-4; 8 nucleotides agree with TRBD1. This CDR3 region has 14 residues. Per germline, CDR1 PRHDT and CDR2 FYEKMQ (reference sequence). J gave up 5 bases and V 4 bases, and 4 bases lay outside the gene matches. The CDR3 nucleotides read TGTGCCAGCAGCTCATCAGGGGGCCAAAACATTCAGTACTTC. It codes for CASSSSGGQNIQYF.

As DNA, the CDR3 is TGTGCCAGCAGAGGGCTGGAGCAGTTCTTC. This encodes CASRGLEQFF. The J gene is TRBJ2-1, the V gene TRBV6-2 or TRBV6-3; D gene uncertain. Germline CDR1 MNHEY, CDR2 SVGEGT. V gave up 6 bases and J gave up 10 bases, with 7 bases separating them. The CDR3 totals 10 residues.

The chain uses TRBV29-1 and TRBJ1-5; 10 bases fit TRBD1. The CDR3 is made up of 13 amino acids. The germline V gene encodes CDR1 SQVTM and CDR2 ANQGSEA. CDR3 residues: CSVPGDRGGPQHF. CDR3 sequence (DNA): TGCAGTGTGCCCGGGGACAGGGGTGGGCCCCAGCATTTT.

CDR3 protein: CSARDLYRDRGNSNQPQHF. In DNA form, the CDR3 reads TGCAGTGCTAGAGATCTATATAGGGACAGGGGCAATAGCAATCAGCCCCAGCATTTT. This sequence joins TRBV20-1 and TRBJ1-5; 10 positions agree with TRBD1. V lost 0 bases to trimming and J lost 0 bases; unmatched junction nucleotides: 11. This CDR3 comprises 19 residues. CDR1 is DFQATT, CDR2 SNEGSKA, per germline (reference sequence).

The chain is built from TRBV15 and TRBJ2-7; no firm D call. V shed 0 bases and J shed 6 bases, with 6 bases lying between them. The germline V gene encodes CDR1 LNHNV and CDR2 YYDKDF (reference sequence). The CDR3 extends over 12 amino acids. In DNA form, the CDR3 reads TGTGCCACCAGCAGAGATCGGATCGAGCAGTACTTC. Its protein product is CATSRDRIEQYF.

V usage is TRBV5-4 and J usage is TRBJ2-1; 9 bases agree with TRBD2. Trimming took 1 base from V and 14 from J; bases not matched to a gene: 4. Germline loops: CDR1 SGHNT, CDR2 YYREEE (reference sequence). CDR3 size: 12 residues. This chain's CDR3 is CASSLSGGSEFF. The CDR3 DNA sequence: TGTGCCAGCAGCTTGAGCGGGGGGTCCGAGTTCTTC.

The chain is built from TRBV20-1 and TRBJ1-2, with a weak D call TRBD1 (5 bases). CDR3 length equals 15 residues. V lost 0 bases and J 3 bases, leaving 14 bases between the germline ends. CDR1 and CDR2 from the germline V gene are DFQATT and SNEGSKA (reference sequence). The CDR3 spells CSARDRTRADYGYTF. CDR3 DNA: TGCAGTGCTAGAGATCGGACAAGGGCGGACTATGGCTACACCTTC.

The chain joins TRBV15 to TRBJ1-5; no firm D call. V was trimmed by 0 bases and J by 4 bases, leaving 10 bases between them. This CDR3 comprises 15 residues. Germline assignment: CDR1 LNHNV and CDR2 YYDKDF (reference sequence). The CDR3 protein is CATSRDLGRNQPQHF. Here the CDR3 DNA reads TGTGCCACCAGCAGAGATCTTGGCAGAAATCAGCCCCAGCATTTT. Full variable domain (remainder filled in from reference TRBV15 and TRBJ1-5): DAMVIQNPRYQVTQFGKPVTLSCSQTLNHNVMYWYQQKSSQAPKLLFHYYDKDFNNEADTPDNFQSRRPNTSFCFLDIRSPGLGDTAMYLCATSRDLGRNQPQHFGDGTRLSIL.

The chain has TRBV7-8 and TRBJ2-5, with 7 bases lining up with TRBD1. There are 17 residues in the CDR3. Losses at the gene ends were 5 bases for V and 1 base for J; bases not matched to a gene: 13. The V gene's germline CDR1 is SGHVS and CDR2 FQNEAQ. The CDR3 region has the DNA TGTGCCAGCAGCCTCAAAAGGACAGGCGAGGGCCAAGAGACCCAGTACTTC. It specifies CASSLKRTGEGQETQYF.

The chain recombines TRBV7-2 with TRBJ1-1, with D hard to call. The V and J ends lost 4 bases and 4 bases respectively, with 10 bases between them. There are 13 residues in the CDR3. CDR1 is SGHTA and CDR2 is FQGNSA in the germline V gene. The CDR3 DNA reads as TGTGCCAGCAGCTCAGGACGGGGCACTGAAGCTTTCTTT. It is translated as CASSSGRGTEAFF.

The CDR3 spells CATDGYTF. The CDR3 nucleotides read TGTGCCACCGATGGCTACACCTTC. J is TRBJ1-2 and V is TRBV19; D uncertain. V was trimmed by 10 bases and J by 6 bases, leaving 3 bases between them. Germline-derived CDR1 and CDR2 are LNHDA and SQIVND (reference sequence). The CDR3 extends over 8 amino acids.

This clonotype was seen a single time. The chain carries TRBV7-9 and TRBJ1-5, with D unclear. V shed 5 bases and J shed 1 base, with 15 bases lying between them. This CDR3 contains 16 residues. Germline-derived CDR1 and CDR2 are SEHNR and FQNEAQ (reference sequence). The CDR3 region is CASSPAAPGSNQPQHF. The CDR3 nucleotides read TGTGCCAGCAGCCCCGCCGCCCCTGGGAGCAATCAGCCCCAGCATTTT.

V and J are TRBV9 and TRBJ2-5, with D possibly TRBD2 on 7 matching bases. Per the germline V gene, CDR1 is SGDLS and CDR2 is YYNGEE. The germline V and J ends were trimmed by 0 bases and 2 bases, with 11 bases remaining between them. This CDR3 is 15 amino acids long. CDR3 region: CASSVEGEGQETQYF. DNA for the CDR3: TGTGCCAGCAGCGTAGAGGGGGAGGGACAAGAGACCCAGTACTTC.

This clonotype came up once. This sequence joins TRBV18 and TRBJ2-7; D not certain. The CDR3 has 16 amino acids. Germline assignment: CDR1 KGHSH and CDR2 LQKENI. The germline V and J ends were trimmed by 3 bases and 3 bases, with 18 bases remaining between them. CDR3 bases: TGTGCCAGCTCACCGGCCGACAAGTCGCTTCTCTACGAGCAGTACTTC. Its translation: CASSPADKSLLYEQYF.

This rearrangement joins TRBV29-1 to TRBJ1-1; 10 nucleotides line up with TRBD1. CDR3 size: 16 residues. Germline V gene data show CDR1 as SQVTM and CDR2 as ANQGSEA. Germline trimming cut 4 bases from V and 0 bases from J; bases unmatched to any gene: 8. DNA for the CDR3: TGCAGCGTTGCGAAGGGGACAGGGGTCATGAACACTGAAGCTTTCTTT. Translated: CSVAKGTGVMNTEAFF.

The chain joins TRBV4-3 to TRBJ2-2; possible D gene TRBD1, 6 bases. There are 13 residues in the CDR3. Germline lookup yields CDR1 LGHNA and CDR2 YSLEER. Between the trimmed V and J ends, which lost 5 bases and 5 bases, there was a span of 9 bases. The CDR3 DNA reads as TGCGCCAGCAGCACGCAGGGGACCGGGGAGCTGTTTTTT. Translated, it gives CASSTQGTGELFF.

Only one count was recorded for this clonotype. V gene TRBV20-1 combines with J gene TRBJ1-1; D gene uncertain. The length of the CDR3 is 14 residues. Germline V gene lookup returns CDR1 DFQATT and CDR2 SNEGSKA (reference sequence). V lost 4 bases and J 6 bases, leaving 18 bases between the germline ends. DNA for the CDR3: TGCAGTGCTACAAAACAACGGATGACCTCTGAAGCTTTCTTT. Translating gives CSATKQRMTSEAFF.

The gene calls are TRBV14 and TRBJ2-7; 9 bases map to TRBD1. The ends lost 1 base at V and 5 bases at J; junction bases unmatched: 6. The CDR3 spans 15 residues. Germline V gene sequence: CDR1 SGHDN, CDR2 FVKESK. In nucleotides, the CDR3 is TGTGCCAGCAGCCAAGCCCGGACAGGGGATAACGAGCAGTACTTC. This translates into CASSQARTGDNEQYF.

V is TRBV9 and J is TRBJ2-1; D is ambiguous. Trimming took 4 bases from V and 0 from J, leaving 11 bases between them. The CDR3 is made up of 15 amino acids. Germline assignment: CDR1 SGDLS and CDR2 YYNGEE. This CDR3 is CASSPTTSSYNEQFF. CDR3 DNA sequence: TGTGCCAGCAGCCCAACGACGAGCTCCTACAATGAGCAGTTCTTC.

CDR3 bases: TGTGCCAGCAGCCCCCGATCCCGTTTCGACATTACTGAAGCTTTCTTT. Protein product: CASSPRSRFDITEAFF. The chain links TRBV9 to TRBJ1-1; no firm D call. In germline, CDR1 is SGDLS, CDR2 YYNGEE. This CDR3 has 16 amino acids. Trimming took 4 bases from V and 5 from J, leaving 21 bases between them.

CDR3 coding DNA: TGTGCCAGCAGCTTAGTCGTCAGGGGAGGACGCGAGCAGTACTTC. Translation: CASSLVVRGGREQYF. This chain uses TRBV13 with TRBJ2-7, with D perhaps given as TRBD1 or TRBD2 (6 bases each). Germline CDR1 is PRHDT and CDR2 is FYEKMQ (reference sequence). V lost 1 base, J lost 6 bases, and 16 bases lay in between. CDR3 length: 15 amino acids.

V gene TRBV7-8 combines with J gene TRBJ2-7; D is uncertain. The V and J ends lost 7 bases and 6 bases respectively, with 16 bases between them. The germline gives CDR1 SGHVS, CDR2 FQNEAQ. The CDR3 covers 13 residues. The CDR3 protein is CASTSTASIEQYF. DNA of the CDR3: TGTGCCAGCACGTCGACCGCTTCTATCGAGCAGTACTTC.

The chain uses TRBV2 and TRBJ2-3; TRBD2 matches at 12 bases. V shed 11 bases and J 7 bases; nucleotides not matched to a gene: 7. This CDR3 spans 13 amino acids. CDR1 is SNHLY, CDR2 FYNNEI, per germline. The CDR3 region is CAGLAGIMYTQYF. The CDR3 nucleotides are TGTGCCGGACTAGCGGGGATCATGTATACGCAGTATTTT.

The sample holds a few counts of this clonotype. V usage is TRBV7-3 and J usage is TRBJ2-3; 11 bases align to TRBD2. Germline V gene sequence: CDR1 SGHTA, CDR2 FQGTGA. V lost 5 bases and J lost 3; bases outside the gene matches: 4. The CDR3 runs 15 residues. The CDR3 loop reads CASSPLAGGTDTQYF. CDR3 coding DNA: TGTGCCAGCAGCCCGCTAGCGGGGGGAACAGATACGCAGTATTTT.

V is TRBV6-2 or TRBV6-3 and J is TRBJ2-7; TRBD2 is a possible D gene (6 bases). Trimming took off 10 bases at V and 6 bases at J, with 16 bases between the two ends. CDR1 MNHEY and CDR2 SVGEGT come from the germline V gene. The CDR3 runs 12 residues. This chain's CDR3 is CATTGSLGEQYF. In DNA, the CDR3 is TGTGCCACCACCGGGAGCTTGGGCGAGCAGTACTTC.

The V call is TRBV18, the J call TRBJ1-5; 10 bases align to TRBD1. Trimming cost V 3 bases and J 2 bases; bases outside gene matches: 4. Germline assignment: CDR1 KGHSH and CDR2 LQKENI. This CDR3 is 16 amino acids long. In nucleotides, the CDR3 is TGTGCCAGCTCACCTCGGGACAGGGGCGGCAATCAGCCCCAGCATTTT. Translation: CASSPRDRGGNQPQHF.

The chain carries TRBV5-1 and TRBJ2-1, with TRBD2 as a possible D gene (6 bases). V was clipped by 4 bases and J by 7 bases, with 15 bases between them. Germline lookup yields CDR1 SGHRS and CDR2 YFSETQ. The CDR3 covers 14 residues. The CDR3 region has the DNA TGCGCCAGCAGCACTGCGGGGTCCGGGAATGAGCAGTTCTTC. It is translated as CASSTAGSGNEQFF.